The next 22 T cell receptor beta chains were all read from a single sample in a study of OX40 agonist ivuxolimab in advanced cancers. Libraries were constructed by the immunoSEQ multiplex PCR assay. The clones in this table, taken by TCRdb from immuneACCESS, are in-frame only. Not every clone is retained; where verified, under half of the shortfall comes from an unresolved V gene, and the cause of the rest is unknown. The sample records more than 9,000 clones, 69% of which are singletons. Jointly, the top ten make up 12% of the sample. Sequencing used CD4+ or CD8+ T cells sorted from blood, obtained in a trial of the OX40 agonist ivuxolimab. The receptors shown here come from an adult with an advanced solid tumor such as melanoma, head and neck, liver or kidney cancer.

The V and J genes are TRBV6-5 and TRBJ1-5; possible D gene TRBD1, 5 bases. The CDR3 length is 15 residues. CDR1 and CDR2 from the germline V gene are MNHEY and SVGAGI. V lost 1 base and J 0 bases, leaving 7 bases between the germline ends. In nucleotides, the CDR3 is TGTGCCAGCAGTTACTTTGGGGGTAGCAATCAGCCCCAGCATTTT. Translation gives CASSYFGGSNQPQHF.

Only one count was recorded for this clone. The chain joins TRBV6-6 to TRBJ2-2; 7 bases are a match to TRBD1. The V segment lost 5 bases and the J segment 6 bases; nucleotides outside the gene matches: 3. The CDR3 length is 13 residues. Germline V gene lookup returns CDR1 MNHNY and CDR2 SVGAGI (reference sequence). The CDR3 nucleotides read TGTGCCAGCAGTCCCACAGGGGCCGGGGAGCTGTTTTTT. Translation gives CASSPTGAGELFF.

The sample holds a few counts of this clone. The chain employs TRBV5-5 and TRBJ2-7, with no clear D. The CDR3 is made up of 12 amino acids. V lost 5 bases, J lost 0 bases, and 6 bases lay in between. CDR1 is SGHKS, CDR2 YYEKEE, per germline (reference sequence). The CDR3 sequence: CASRGTSYEQYF. CDR3 nucleotides: TGTGCCAGCAGGGGCACCTCCTACGAGCAGTACTTC.

The J gene is TRBJ1-5, the V gene TRBV11-2; D call uncertain. Germline V CDR1 and CDR2: SGHAT, FQNNGV. The CDR3 loop spans 14 amino acids. V lost 0 bases, J lost 7 bases, and 10 bases lay in between. DNA for the CDR3: TGTGCCAGCAGCTTAGATGGAGCAGACCAGCCCCAGCATTTT. It codes for CASSLDGADQPQHF.

V is TRBV6-6 and J is TRBJ2-5; 8 bases align to TRBD2. V shed 10 bases, J shed 1 base, and the junction held 11 bases outside the gene matches. From germline, CDR1 is MNHNY and CDR2 SVGAGI (reference sequence). This CDR3 region has 15 residues. As DNA, the CDR3 is TGTGCCACCAAGGAGGCGGGAGGCCTCCAAGAGACCCAGTACTTC. This sequence encodes CATKEAGGLQETQYF.

The rearrangement joins TRBV2 to TRBJ2-7; 9 positions agree with TRBD2. The CDR3 is made up of 14 amino acids. V gave up 3 bases and J gave up 6 bases; unmatched junction bases: 6. CDR1 and CDR2 (germline): SNHLY, FYNNEI. This CDR3 reads CASSDTGLAGEQYF. CDR3 in DNA: TGTGCCAGCAGTGATACGGGACTAGCAGGCGAGCAGTACTTC.

This clone was counted a few times. This rearrangement joins TRBV9 to TRBJ2-5, with 10 bases fitting TRBD1. Trimming cost V 0 bases and J 2 bases; bases outside gene matches: 13. CDR1 and CDR2 from the germline V gene are SGDLS and YYNGEE. The CDR3 consists of 19 residues. The CDR3 DNA follows: TGTGCCAGCAGCGTAGTTGACAGGGGGCTCCCTTGGGGGCAAGAGACCCAGTACTTC. Protein sequence: CASSVVDRGLPWGQETQYF.

The chain recombines TRBV6-6 with TRBJ2-1, with D possibly called TRBD1 or TRBD2 (6 bases each). V lost 6 bases to trimming and J lost 5 bases, with 17 bases between them. Germline lookup yields CDR1 MNHNY and CDR2 SVGAGI (reference sequence). The CDR3 consists of 15 residues. The CDR3 DNA sequence: TGTGCCAGCAGGCAGGGGTCGGGGGTGAACAATGAGCAGTTCTTC. This sequence encodes CASRQGSGVNNEQFF.

V and J are TRBV11-2 and TRBJ2-3, with D uncertain. CDR3 size: 12 residues. CDR1 SGHAT and CDR2 FQNNGV come from the germline V gene. V lost 2 bases and J 4 bases, leaving 4 bases between the germline ends. The CDR3, as DNA: TGTGCCAGCAGCTTAAGCGCAGATACGCAGTATTTT. Amino acid sequence: CASSLSADTQYF.

CDR3 sequence: CASSPSSGGLTEQFF. The DNA for the CDR3 is TGTGCCAGCAGTCCCTCTAGCGGGGGGCTTACAGAGCAGTTCTTC. This chain connects TRBV28 to TRBJ2-1; 11 nucleotides align to TRBD2. The CDR3 is 15 amino acids. The germline gives CDR1 MDHEN, CDR2 SYDVKM. The J segment lost 10 bases and the V segment lost 5 bases, leaving 10 bases of the junction unmatched. The whole variable domain, remainder taken from reference TRBV28 and TRBJ2-1, is DVKVTQSSRYLVKRTGEKVFLECVQDMDHENMFWYRQDPGLGLRLIYFSYDVKMKEKGDIPEGYSVSREKKERFSLILESASTNQTSMYLCASSPSSGGLTEQFFGPGTRLTVL.

The table lists this clone with a count of one. This chain links TRBV25-1 with TRBJ1-2; D possibly corresponds to TRBD1 (5 bases). V lost 4 bases and J lost 3, with 9 bases in between. The CDR3 covers 13 residues. The germline gives CDR1 MGHDK, CDR2 SYGVNS. CDR3 coding DNA: TGTGCCAGCAGTGGGCAGGGTGACTATGGCTACACCTTC. The encoded protein is CASSGQGDYGYTF.

The rearrangement uses TRBV2 and TRBJ2-7, with D possibly being TRBD1 or TRBD2 (5 bases each). Germline values: CDR1 SNHLY, CDR2 FYNNEI. Trimming took 5 bases from V and 3 from J, leaving 11 bases between them. The CDR3 length is 13 residues. The CDR3 loop reads CASSPGTGYEQYF. CDR3 DNA: TGTGCCAGCAGTCCCGGGACGGGCTACGAGCAGTACTTC.

The rearrangement uses TRBV7-9 and TRBJ1-2; D might be TRBD1 (6 bases). Looked up from germline, CDR1 is SEHNR and CDR2 is FQNEAQ (reference sequence). The V end lost 3 bases, the J end lost 7 bases, and 12 bases lay between the germline ends. The CDR3 length is 13 residues. The CDR3 here is CASSLGQGFGYTF. The CDR3 DNA reads TGTGCCAGCAGCTTGGGGCAGGGGTTTGGCTACACCTTC.

This clone was seen only a few times. The V and J genes are TRBV7-6 and TRBJ2-2; D might be TRBD1 or TRBD2, each matching 5 bases. Germline CDR1 and CDR2: SGHVS and FNYEAQ. The V end was cut by 4 bases, the J end by 2 bases, with 14 bases between. The CDR3 length is 16 residues. CDR3: CASSYTRDHNTGELFF. DNA for the CDR3: TGTGCCAGCAGCTACACACGGGACCATAACACCGGGGAGCTGTTTTTT. The entire variable domain, with the rest obtained from reference TRBV7-6 and TRBJ2-2, is as follows: GAGVSQSPRYKVTKRGQDVALRCDPISGHVSLYWYRQALGQGPEFLTYFNYEAQQDKSGLPNDRFSAERPEGSISTLTIQRTEQRDSAMYRCASSYTRDHNTGELFFGEGSRLTVL.

This clone was counted once. In DNA, the CDR3 is TGTGCCAGCAGCTTATTAGCGGCTAAGGATGAGCAGTTCTTC. It translates to CASSLLAAKDEQFF. The chain has TRBV13 and TRBJ2-1; maybe TRBD2 (6 bases). The CDR3 is made up of 14 amino acids. Germline lookup yields CDR1 PRHDT and CDR2 FYEKMQ (reference sequence). The ends were cut back, 2 bases at V and 8 bases at J, with 13 bases in the middle. The entire variable domain, with the rest obtained from reference TRBV13 and TRBJ2-1, is as follows: AAGVIQSPRHLIKEKRETATLKCYPIPRHDTVYWYQQGPGQDPQFLISFYEKMQSDKGSIPDRFSAQQFSDYHSELNMSSLELGDSALYFCASSLLAAKDEQFFGPGTRLTVL.

The rearrangement uses TRBV6-4 and TRBJ2-3; TRBD1 might be the D (5 bases). V shed 7 bases and J shed 7 bases, with 18 bases lying between them. This CDR3 is built from 14 residues. The germline gives CDR1 MRHNA, CDR2 SNTAGT. As DNA, the CDR3 is TGTGCCAGCAACAGACAGTTAACCGGAAATACGCAGTATTTT. Translated, it gives CASNRQLTGNTQYF.

This clone was recorded only once. The germline gene is not matched at one end of the junction; a read error may be the cause. The CDR3 DNA sequence: TGTGCCAGCACTTTACAGGGCAGCACAGATACGCAGTATTTT. Translated: CASTLQGSTDTQYF. The chain links TRBV27 to TRBJ2-3, with D possibly being TRBD1 (6 bases). The germline V gene encodes CDR1 MNHEY and CDR2 SMNVEV (reference sequence). The CDR3 is 14 amino acids.

In its sample, this clone was seen once. The chain couples TRBV6-5 to TRBJ1-1; no reliable D call. Germline V gives CDR1 MNHEY, CDR2 SVGAGI. Trimming removed 2 bases at V and 7 bases at J, with 14 bases between. The CDR3 runs to 14 residues. This chain's CDR3 is CASSYLLGKGEAFF. Written as DNA, the CDR3 is TGTGCCAGCAGTTACCTTCTAGGTAAAGGTGAAGCTTTCTTT.

By its share, this clone is medium-sized (0.01 to 0.1%). The J gene is TRBJ2-7, the V gene TRBV11-2; possible D gene TRBD1, 5 bases. The CDR3 is 15 amino acids. Germline V gene sequence: CDR1 SGHAT, CDR2 FQNNGV. The ends were cut back, 3 bases at V and 5 bases at J, with 17 bases in the middle. CDR3 DNA sequence: TGTGCCAGCAGCTTCCTTCCAGGGCCCGCGCACGAGCAGTACTTC. Translated: CASSFLPGPAHEQYF.

The chain links TRBV7-6 to TRBJ2-7, with D possibly being TRBD1 (6 bases). Trimming pared 1 base from V and 2 bases from J, leaving 15 bases between. This CDR3 is 16 amino acids long. The germline V gene has CDR1 SGHVS and CDR2 FNYEAQ. The CDR3: CASSLGSRGRPYEQYF. DNA of the CDR3: TGTGCCAGCAGCTTAGGGTCCAGGGGCCGACCCTACGAGCAGTACTTC. The full variable domain, completed using reference TRBV7-6 and TRBJ2-7, is GAGVSQSPRYKVTKRGQDVALRCDPISGHVSLYWYRQALGQGPEFLTYFNYEAQQDKSGLPNDRFSAERPEGSISTLTIQRTEQRDSAMYRCASSLGSRGRPYEQYFGPGTRLTVT.

The chain employs TRBV11-3 and TRBJ2-7, with D possibly TRBD2 on 6 matching bases. V lost 1 base and J lost 6, with 16 bases in between. Germline-derived CDR1 and CDR2 are SGHNT and YENEEA. This CDR3 comprises 15 residues. The CDR3 sequence: CASSLGVEGRSEQYF. The DNA for the CDR3 is TGTGCCAGCAGCTTAGGAGTGGAGGGGCGAAGCGAGCAGTACTTC.

The chain carries TRBV18 and TRBJ2-5, with 14 bases fitting TRBD2. Germline CDR1 reads KGHSH; CDR2 reads LQKENI. This CDR3 is built from 16 residues. V lost 3 bases and J lost 5; bases outside the gene matches: 5. The chain's CDR3 is CASSPGLAGEWETQYF. CDR3 bases: TGTGCCAGCTCACCGGGACTAGCGGGAGAGTGGGAGACCCAGTACTTC. Drawing the rest from reference TRBV18 and TRBJ2-5, the complete variable domain is NAGVMQNPRHLVRRRGQEARLRCSPMKGHSHVYWYRQLPEEGLKFMVYLQKENIIDESGMPKERFSAEFPKEGPSILRIQQVVRGDSAAYFCASSPGLAGEWETQYFGPGTRLLVL.